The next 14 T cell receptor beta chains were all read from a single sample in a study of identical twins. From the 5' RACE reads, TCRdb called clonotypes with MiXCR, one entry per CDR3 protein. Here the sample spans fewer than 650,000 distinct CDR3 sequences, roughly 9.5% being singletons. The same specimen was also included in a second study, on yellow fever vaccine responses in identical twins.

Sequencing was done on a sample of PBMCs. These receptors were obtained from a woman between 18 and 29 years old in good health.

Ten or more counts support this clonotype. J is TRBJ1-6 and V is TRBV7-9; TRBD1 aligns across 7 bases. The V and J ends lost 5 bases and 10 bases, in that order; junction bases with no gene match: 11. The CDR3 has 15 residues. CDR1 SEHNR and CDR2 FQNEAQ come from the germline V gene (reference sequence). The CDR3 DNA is TGTGCCAGCAGCCCGGGGGAAGGGGGCTCATCACCCCTCCACTTT. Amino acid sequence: CASSPGEGGSSPLHF. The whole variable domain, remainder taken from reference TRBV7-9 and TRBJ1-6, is DTGVSQNPRHKITKRGQNVTFRCDPISEHNRLYWYRQTLGQGPEFLTYFQNEAQLEKSRLLSDRFSAERPKGSFSTLEIQRTEQGDSAMYLCASSPGEGGSSPLHFGNGTRLTVT.

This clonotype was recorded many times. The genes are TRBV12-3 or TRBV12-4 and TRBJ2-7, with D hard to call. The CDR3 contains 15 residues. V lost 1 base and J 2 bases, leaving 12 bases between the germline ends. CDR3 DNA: TGTGCCAGCAGTTTAGGTTCCCTGGGGACCTACGAGCAGTACTTC. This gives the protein CASSLGSLGTYEQYF.

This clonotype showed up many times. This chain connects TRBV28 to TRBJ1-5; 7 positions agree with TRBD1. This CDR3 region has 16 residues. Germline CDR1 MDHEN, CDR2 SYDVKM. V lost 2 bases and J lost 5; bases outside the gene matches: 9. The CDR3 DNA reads TGTGCCAGCAGTTTAAAAGAGACAGGGTGGCATCAGCCCCAGCATTTT. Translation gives CASSLKETGWHQPQHF.

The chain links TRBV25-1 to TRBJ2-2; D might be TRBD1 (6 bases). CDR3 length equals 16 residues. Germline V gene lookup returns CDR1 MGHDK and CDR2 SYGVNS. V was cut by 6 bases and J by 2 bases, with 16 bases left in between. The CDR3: CASSPASGANTGELFF. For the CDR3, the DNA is TGTGCCAGCAGCCCTGCCTCAGGGGCTAACACCGGGGAGCTGTTTTTT.

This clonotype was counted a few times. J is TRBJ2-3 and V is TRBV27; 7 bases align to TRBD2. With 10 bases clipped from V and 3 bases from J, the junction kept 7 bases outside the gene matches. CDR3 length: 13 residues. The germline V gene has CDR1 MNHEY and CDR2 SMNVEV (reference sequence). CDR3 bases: TGTGCCATTAGAGAGCGGGGAACAGATACGCAGTATTTT. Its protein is CAIRERGTDTQYF.

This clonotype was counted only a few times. The CDR3 sequence is CSVGTQTYNEQFF. The CDR3 nucleotides are TGCAGCGTGGGGACACAAACCTACAATGAGCAGTTCTTC. The chain carries TRBV29-1 and TRBJ2-1, with D possibly matching TRBD1 (6 bases). Trimming took off 6 bases at V and 2 bases at J, with 11 bases between the two ends. The CDR3 covers 13 residues. Germline CDR1 SQVTM, CDR2 ANQGSEA.

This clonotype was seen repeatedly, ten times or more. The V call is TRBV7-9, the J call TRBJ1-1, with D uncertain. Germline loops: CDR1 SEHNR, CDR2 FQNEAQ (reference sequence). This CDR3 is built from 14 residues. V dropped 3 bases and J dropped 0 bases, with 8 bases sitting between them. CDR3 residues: CASSLAGVNTEAFF. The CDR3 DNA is TGTGCCAGCAGCTTGGCGGGAGTGAACACTGAAGCTTTCTTT.

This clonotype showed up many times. The CDR3 region has the DNA TGCGCCAGCAGAGAGCGGGCCGCGGAGAACAATGAGCAGTTCTTC. Translated, it gives CASRERAAENNEQFF. This chain uses TRBV5-1 with TRBJ2-1, with D possibly being TRBD2 (6 bases). The V end was cut by 5 bases, the J end by 5 bases, with 17 bases between. The CDR3 is 15 amino acids. Germline V gene sequence: CDR1 SGHRS, CDR2 YFSETQ.

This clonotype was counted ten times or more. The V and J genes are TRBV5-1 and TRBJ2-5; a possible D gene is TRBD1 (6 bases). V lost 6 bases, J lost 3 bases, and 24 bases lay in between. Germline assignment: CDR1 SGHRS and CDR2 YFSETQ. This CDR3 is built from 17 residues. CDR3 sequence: CASKNPDGGAGEETQYF. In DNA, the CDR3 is TGCGCCAGCAAAAATCCCGACGGTGGGGCAGGGGAAGAGACCCAGTACTTC.

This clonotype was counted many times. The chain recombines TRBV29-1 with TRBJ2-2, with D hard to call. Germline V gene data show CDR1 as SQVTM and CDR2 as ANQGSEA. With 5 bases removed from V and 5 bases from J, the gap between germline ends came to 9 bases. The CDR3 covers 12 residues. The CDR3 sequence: CSVLEVTGELFF. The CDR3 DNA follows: TGCAGCGTTTTAGAAGTAACCGGGGAGCTGTTTTTT.

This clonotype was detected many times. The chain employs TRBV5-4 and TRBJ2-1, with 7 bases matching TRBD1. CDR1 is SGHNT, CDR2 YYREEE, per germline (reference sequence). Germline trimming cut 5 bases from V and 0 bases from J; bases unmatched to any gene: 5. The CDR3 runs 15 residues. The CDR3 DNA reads TGTGCCAGCAGTCTTGGACAGGACTCCTACAATGAGCAGTTCTTC. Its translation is CASSLGQDSYNEQFF.

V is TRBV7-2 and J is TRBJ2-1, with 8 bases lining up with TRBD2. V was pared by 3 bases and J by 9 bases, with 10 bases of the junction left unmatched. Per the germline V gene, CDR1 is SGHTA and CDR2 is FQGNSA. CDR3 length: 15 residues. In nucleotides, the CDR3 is TGTGCCAGCAGCTTTAAGCGGGAGAGGCTGGGTGAGCAGTTCTTC. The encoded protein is CASSFKRERLGEQFF.

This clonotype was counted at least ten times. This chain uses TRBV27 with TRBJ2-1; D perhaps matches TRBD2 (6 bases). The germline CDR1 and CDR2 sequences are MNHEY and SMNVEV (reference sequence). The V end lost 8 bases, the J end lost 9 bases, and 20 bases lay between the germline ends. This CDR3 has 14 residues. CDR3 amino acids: CASSAAGKGGEQFF. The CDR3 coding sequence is TGTGCCAGCTCCGCGGCAGGGAAGGGAGGTGAGCAGTTCTTC.

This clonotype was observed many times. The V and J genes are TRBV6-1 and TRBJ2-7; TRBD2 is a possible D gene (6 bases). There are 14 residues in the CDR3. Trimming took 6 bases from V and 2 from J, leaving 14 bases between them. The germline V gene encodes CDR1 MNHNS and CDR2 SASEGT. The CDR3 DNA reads TGTGCCAGCAGAGCTAGCGCGATAACCTACGAGCAGTACTTC. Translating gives CASRASAITYEQYF.